The entry below gives a single T cell receptor (beta chain) sequence along with its context. As processed by the authors: Amplification of reference gene primers was used by the study to estimate nucleated cell counts. Measured with immunoSEQ multiplex PCR; TCRdb has only the in-frame clones, and not every one. The V and J calls and clone size come from that table; D and trimming were worked out from the DNA. The repertoire holds about 250,000 clones, with 65% to 90% as singletons. The Seattle patients, enrolled during active infection, were followed longitudinally. The sample is drawn from a study of blood T cell repertoires in COVID-19. As for the study in general: Samples taken during acute and convalescent COVID-19 were collected in the United States, Italy and Spain. Sample material is recorded as cDNA or gDNA derived from T cells, B-cell-depleted T cells, or PBMCs.

V lost 2 bases to trimming and J lost 2 bases, with 9 bases between them. Germline CDR1 and CDR2: KGHSH and LQKENI. The CDR3 consists of 14 residues. The rearrangement uses TRBV18 and TRBJ1-2; D remains unclear. This clonotype was obtained from a man between 50 and 59 years old with COVID-19, enrolled during active disease. The sample was peripheral blood. The CDR3 here is CASSPGGQNYGYTF. Written as DNA, the CDR3 is TGTGCCAGCTCACCAGGCGGGCAGAACTATGGCTACACCTTC.